This TCR beta chain was identified during a study of human T cells and chemical hapten exposure. Overall study findings and caveats: With DPC sensitization, TCRs exceeding 1 in 1000 frequency showed no change.

V lost 2 bases to trimming and J lost 6 bases; unmatched junction nucleotides: 6. The CDR3 consists of 15 residues. Germline loops: CDR1 MNHNS, CDR2 SASEGT. A remark on this clonotype: Its antigen is still unknown.

The time point denotes: healthy volunteer bleed at 2 weeks. Whole blood that had not been fractionated was the source of extracted total RNA. What the library attached to individual cDNA molecules were unique molecular identifiers. A single record per CDR3 protein comes from TCRdb applying MiXCR to the RACE reads. This sample has about 130,000 distinct CDR3 sequences, with approximately 9% found just once. The sample was whole blood. The origin of this receptor is a male donor in good health. Some clones in this sample may be carry-over from other donors' samples. The chain carries TRBV6-1 and TRBJ1-5; 8 bases fit TRBD1. The CDR3 is CASSEQTGEGQPQHF. The CDR3, as DNA: TGTGCCAGCAGTGAACAGACAGGGGAGGGTCAGCCCCAGCATTTT.